Below, one T cell receptor (beta chain) is given with its context. Its target is unknown. These data come from a study of T-cell memory formation after mild COVID-19. Study-level findings and limits: Contracting CD4+ clones were located mainly in CM and EM, and CD8+ clones in EMRA.

With 5 bases removed from V and 8 bases from J, the gap between germline ends came to 10 bases. Germline-derived CDR1 and CDR2 are SGHAT and FQNNGV. The CDR3 length is 13 residues. With constant-segment primers, 5'RACE yielded cDNA libraries of TCR alpha and TCR beta that carried sample barcodes and UMIs. One entry per CDR3 protein, called by TCRdb with MiXCR from the 5' RACE reads. The sample consists of about 160,000 distinct CDR3 sequences, roughly 28% of them appearing once. The receptor was derived from an adult woman who had mild COVID-19 (a few samples of this study predate the infection). Cell type and time point are not known. The V call is TRBV11-2, the J call TRBJ1-6; D not certain. The specimen was PBMCs or a T cell subset sorted from them (not recorded which). CDR3 loop: CASSPGVDSPLHF. CDR3 sequence (DNA): TGTGCCAGCAGCCCCGGGGTAGATTCACCCCTCCACTTT.